The 3 T cell receptor beta chains reported below all come from one sample, sequenced in a study of shared clonotypes between healthy human individuals. The data were produced by immunoSEQ multiplex PCR, yet TCRdb's version contains in-frame clones alone and is incomplete. Here the sample spans about 1.5 million clones, more than 95% being singletons. The sequencing sample was made of naive CD4+ T cells sorted from blood. Subset specified: CD45RA+ positively selected. These receptors originate from a man younger than 40 in good health.

The CDR3 sequence: CASRRGHTNTGELFF. CDR3 coding DNA: TGTGCCAGCAGACGGGGACACACGAACACCGGGGAGCTGTTTTTT. The chain is built from TRBV6-5 and TRBJ2-2, with D perhaps TRBD1 (6 bases). V lost 6 bases, J lost 0 bases, and 11 bases lay in between. The V gene's germline CDR1 is MNHEY and CDR2 SVGAGI. The CDR3 length is 15 residues.

This CDR3 is CASRGLAATGELFF. CDR3 coding DNA: TGTGCCAGCAGGGGACTAGCGGCCACCGGGGAGCTGTTTTTT. The chain recombines TRBV9 with TRBJ2-2, with 11 bases fitting TRBD2. The V and J ends lost 5 bases and 4 bases, in that order; junction bases with no gene match: 1. This CDR3 region has 14 residues. Germline CDR1 SGDLS, CDR2 YYNGEE.

The chain has TRBV7-9 and TRBJ2-2, with TRBD2 matching 12 bases. V lost 5 bases and J lost 5; bases outside the gene matches: 9. The CDR3 contains 17 residues. Germline V gene lookup returns CDR1 SEHNR and CDR2 FQNEAQ (reference sequence). CDR3 residues: CASSQTSGRRETGELFF. CDR3 DNA: TGTGCCAGCAGCCAGACTAGCGGGAGAAGGGAGACCGGGGAGCTGTTTTTT.